This T cell receptor beta chain was documented in a study of cytomegalovirus exposure and HLA in healthy donors. Germline CDR1 reads MNHEY; CDR2 reads SMNVEV (reference sequence). J was trimmed by 0 bases and V by 4 bases; bases with no gene match: 7. This CDR3 contains 16 residues. The primer mix had 60 Vbeta and 13 Jbeta primers. Repertoires were generated with immunoSEQ multiplex PCR, while TCRdb's copy carries only in-frame clones and drops some. The table records 200,000 or so clones, 84% of them present only once. Sequences were obtained from PBMCs. The clonotype comes from a boy aged 10-17 years in good health and CMV-seronegative. The J gene is TRBJ1-1, the V gene TRBV27, with 8 positions matching TRBD1. The CDR3 region is CASSYTWDRLNTEAFF. The CDR3 DNA sequence: TGTGCCAGCAGTTACACTTGGGACAGGTTGAACACTGAAGCTTTCTTT.